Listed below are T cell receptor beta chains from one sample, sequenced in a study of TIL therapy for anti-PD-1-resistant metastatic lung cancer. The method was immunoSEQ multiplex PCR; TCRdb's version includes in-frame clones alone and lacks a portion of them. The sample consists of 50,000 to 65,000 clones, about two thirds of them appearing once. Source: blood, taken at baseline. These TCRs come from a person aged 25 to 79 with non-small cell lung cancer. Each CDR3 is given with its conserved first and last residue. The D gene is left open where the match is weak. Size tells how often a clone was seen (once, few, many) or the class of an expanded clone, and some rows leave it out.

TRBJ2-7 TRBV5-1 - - CASSQTTAQYEQYF TGCGCCAGCAGCCAGACGACAGCCCAGTACGAGCAGTACTTC
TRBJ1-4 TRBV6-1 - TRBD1 CASSDRGRGNEKLFF TGTGCCAGCAGTGACAGGGGGCGAGGTAATGAAAAACTGTTTTTT
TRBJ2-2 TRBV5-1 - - CASSLGHIYTGELFF TGCGCCAGCAGCCTGGGACACATCTACACCGGGGAGCTGTTTTTT
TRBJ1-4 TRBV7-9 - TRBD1 CASSYSTGGGATEKLFF TGTGCCAGCAGCTACTCTACAGGGGGTGGGGCGACTGAAAAACTGTTTTTT
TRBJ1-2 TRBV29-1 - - CSVAGVNYGYTF TGCAGCGTTGCAGGGGTTAACTATGGCTACACCTTC
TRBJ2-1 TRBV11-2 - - CASSLAGTKEQFF TGTGCCAGCAGCTTGGCCGGGACAAAAGAGCAGTTCTTC
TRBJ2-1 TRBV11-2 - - CASSPLREQFF TGTGCCAGCAGCCCCTTGAGGGAGCAGTTCTTC
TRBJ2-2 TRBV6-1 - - CASSRDPFGELFF TGTGCCAGCAGCAGGGATCCGTTCGGGGAGCTGTTTTTT
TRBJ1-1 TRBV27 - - CASSLWGGNTEAFF TGTGCCAGCAGTTTATGGGGGGGGAACACTGAAGCTTTCTTT
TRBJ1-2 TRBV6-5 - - CASRLQGNYGYTF TGTGCCAGCAGACTTCAGGGAAACTATGGCTACACCTTC
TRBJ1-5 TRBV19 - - CASSIPARAGQPQHF TGTGCCAGTAGTATCCCCGCCAGGGCGGGTCAGCCCCAGCATTTT
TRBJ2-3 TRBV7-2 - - CASSPVEGLDTQYF TGTGCCAGCAGCCCTGTGGAAGGGCTAGATACGCAGTATTTT
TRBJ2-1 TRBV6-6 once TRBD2 CASSTDFSGSINEQFF TGTGCCAGCAGCACGGATTTTAGCGGGAGTATAAATGAGCAGTTCTTC
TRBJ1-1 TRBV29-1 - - CSVAGGEGTEAFF TGCAGCGTTGCGGGGGGGGAGGGCACTGAAGCTTTCTTT
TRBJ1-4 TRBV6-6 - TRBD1 CASRGAGTADEKLFF TGTGCCAGCAGAGGGGCCGGGACAGCTGATGAAAAACTGTTTTTT
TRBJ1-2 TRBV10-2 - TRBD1 CASTKNAGTGYQRGYTF TGCGCCAGCACGAAGAACGCCGGGACAGGGTATCAGCGAGGCTACACCTTC
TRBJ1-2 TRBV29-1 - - CSVEAPVGTNYGYTF TGCAGCGTTGAAGCTCCGGTGGGAACTAACTATGGCTACACCTTC
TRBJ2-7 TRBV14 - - CASSQGGTKGGYEQYF TGTGCCAGCAGCCAAGGTGGGACAAAAGGGGGTTACGAGCAGTACTTC
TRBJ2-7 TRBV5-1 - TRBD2 CASSPVRTSADEQYF TGCGCCAGCAGCCCGGTACGGACTAGCGCCGACGAGCAGTACTTC
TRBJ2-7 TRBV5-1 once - CASSPTRAPEAEQYF TGCGCCAGCAGCCCAACCAGGGCCCCTGAAGCCGAGCAGTACTTC
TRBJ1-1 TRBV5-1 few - CASNVGPSNTEAFF TGCGCCAGCAACGTGGGACCGAGCAACACTGAAGCTTTCTTT
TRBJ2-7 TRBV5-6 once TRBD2 CASTLAGGTYEQYF TGTGCCAGCACCCTAGCGGGGGGGACCTACGAGCAGTACTTC
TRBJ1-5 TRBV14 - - CASSQEWNQPQHF TGTGCCAGCAGCCAAGAATGGAATCAGCCCCAGCATTTT